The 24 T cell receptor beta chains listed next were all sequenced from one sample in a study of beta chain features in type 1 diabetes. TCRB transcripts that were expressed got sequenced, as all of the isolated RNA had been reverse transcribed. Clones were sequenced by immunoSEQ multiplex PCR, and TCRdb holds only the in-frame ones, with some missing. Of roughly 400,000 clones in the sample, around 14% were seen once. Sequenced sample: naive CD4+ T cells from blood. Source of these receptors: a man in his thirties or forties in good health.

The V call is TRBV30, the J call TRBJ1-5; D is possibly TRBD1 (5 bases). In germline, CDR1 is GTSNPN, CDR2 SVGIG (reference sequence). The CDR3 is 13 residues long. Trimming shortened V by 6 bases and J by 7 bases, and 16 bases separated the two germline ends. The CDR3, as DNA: TGTGCCTGCCAGGGAACGGTCGAACAGCCCCAGCATTTT. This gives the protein CACQGTVEQPQHF. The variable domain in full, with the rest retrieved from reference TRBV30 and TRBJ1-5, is SQTIHQWPATLVQPVGSPLSLECTVEGTSNPNLYWYRQAAGRGLQLLFYSVGIGQISSEVPQNLSASRPQDRQFILSSKKLLLSDSGFYLCACQGTVEQPQHFGDGTRLSIL.

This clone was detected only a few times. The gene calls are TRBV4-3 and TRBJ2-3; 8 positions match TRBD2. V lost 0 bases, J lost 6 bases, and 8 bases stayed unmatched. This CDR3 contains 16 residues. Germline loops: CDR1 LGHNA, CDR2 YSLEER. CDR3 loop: CASSQDRGGHWDTQYF. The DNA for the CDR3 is TGCGCCAGCAGCCAAGATCGGGGGGGCCACTGGGATACGCAGTATTTT.

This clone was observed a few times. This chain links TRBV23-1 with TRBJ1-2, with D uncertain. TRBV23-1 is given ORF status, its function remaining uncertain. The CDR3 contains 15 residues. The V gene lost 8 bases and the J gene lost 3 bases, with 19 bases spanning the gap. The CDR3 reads CASPIAPDADYGYTF. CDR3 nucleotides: TGCGCCAGCCCCATTGCCCCGGACGCTGACTATGGCTACACCTTC.

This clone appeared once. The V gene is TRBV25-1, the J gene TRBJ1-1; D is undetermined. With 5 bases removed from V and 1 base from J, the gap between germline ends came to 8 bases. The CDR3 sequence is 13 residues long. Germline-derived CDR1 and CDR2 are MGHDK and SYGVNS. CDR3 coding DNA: TGTGCCAGCAGTTCGAGGAGGAACACTGAAGCTTTCTTT. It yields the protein CASSSRRNTEAFF.

Here the CDR3 reads CAISESWAHEQYF. The CDR3 nucleotides are TGTGCCATCAGTGAGTCGTGGGCCCACGAGCAGTACTTC. The J gene is TRBJ2-7, the V gene TRBV10-3, with D uncertain. Per germline, CDR1 ENHRY and CDR2 SYGVKD. The CDR3 runs to 13 residues. V lost 0 bases, J lost 5 bases, and 8 bases lay in between.

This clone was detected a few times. This CDR3 reads CACRGRYGYTF. Here the CDR3 DNA reads TGTGCCTGCAGGGGCCGCTATGGCTACACCTTC. The chain has TRBV30 and TRBJ1-2, with a possible D match to TRBD1 (6 bases). Germline-derived CDR1 and CDR2 are GTSNPN and SVGIG (reference sequence). The CDR3 runs to 11 residues. Trimming removed 6 bases at V and 4 bases at J, with 9 bases between.

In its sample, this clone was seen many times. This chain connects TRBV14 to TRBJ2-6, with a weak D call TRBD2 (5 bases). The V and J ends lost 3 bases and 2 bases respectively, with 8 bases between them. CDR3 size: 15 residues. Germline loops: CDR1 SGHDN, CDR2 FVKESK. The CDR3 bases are TGTGCCAGCAGCCACGCGGGCGCTGGGGCCAACGTCCTGACTTTC. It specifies CASSHAGAGANVLTF.

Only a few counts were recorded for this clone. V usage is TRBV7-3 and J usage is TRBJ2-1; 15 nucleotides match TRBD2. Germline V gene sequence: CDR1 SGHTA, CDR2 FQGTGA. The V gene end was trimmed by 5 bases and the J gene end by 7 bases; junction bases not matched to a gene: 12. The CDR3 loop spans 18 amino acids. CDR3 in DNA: TGTGCCAGCAGCCCGGTCCGGACTAGCGGGAGGGCCGCGAATGAGCAGTTCTTC. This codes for CASSPVRTSGRAANEQFF.

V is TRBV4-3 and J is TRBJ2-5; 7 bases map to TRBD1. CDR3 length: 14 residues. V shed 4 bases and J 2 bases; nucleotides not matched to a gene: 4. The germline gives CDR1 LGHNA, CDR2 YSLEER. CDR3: CASSPGTEQETQYF. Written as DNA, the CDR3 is TGCGCCAGCAGCCCAGGGACAGAACAAGAGACCCAGTACTTC.

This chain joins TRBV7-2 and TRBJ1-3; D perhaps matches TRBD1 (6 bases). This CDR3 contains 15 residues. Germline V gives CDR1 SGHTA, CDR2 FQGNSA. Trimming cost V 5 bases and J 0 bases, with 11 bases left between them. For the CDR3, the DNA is TGTGCCAGCAGCCTCACAGGGATCTCTGGAAACACCATATATTTT. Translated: CASSLTGISGNTIYF. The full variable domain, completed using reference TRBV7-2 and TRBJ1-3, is GAGVSQSPSNKVTEKGKDVELRCDPISGHTALYWYRQSLGQGLEFLIYFQGNSAPDKSGLPSDRFSAERTGGSVSTLTIQRTQQEDSAVYLCASSLTGISGNTIYFGEGSWLTVV.

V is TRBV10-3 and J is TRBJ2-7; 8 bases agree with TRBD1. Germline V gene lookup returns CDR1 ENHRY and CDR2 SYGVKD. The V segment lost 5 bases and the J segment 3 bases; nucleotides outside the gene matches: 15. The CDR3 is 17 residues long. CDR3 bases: TGTGCCATCAGTCGACAGCCAACAGGACAGGGTAGCTACGAGCAGTACTTC. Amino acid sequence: CAISRQPTGQGSYEQYF.

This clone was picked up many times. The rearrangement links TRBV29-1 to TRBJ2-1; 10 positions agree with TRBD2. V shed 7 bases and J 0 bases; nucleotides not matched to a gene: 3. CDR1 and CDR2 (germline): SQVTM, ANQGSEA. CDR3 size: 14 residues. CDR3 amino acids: CSGTSGRSYNEQFF. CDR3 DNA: TGCAGCGGGACTAGCGGACGCTCCTACAATGAGCAGTTCTTC.

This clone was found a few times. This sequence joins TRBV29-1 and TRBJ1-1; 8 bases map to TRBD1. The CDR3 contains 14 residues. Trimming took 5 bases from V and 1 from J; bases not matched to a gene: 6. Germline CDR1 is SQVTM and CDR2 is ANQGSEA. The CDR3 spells CSVTDRVANTEAFF. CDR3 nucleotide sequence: TGCAGCGTTACGGACAGGGTGGCGAACACTGAAGCTTTCTTT. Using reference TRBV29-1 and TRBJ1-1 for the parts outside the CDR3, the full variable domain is SAVISQKPSRDICQRGTSLTIQCQVDSQVTMMFWYRQQPGQSLTLIATANQGSEATYESGFVIDKFPISRPNLTFSTLTVSNMSPEDSSIYLCSVTDRVANTEAFFGQGTRLTVV.

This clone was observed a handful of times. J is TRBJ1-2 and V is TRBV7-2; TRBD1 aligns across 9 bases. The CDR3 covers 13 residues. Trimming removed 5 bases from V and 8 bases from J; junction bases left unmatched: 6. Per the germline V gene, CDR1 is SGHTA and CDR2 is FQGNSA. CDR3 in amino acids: CASSPRQGGGYTF. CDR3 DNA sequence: TGTGCCAGCAGCCCTCGACAGGGGGGAGGCTACACCTTC.

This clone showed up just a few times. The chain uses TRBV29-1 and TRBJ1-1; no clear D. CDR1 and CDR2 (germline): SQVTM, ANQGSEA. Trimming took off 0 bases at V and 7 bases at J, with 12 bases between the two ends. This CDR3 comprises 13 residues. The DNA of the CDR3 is TGCAGCGTTGAAGACAGGCGGATCAATGAAGCTTTCTTT. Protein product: CSVEDRRINEAFF.

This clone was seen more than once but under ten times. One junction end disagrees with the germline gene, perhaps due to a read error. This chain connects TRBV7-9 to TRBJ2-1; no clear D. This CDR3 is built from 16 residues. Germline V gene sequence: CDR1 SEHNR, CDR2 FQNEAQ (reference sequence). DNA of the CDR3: TGTGCCAGCAGCTCCTATGTAGCCCACTACTACAATGAGCGGTTCTTC. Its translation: CASSSYVAHYYNERFF.

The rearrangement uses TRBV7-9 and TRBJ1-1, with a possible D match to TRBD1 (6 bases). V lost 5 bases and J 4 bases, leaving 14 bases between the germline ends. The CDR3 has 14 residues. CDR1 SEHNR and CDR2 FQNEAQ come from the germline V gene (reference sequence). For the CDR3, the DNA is TGTGCCAGCAGCCGAAGGGGGAGTGGCACTGAAGCTTTCTTT. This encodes CASSRRGSGTEAFF.

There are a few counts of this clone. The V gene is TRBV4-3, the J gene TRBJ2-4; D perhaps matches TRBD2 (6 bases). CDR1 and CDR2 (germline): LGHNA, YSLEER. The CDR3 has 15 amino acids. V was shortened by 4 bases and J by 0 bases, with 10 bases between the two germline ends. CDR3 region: CASSRDSTAKNIQYF. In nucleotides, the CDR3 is TGCGCCAGCAGCCGGGACTCAACAGCCAAAAACATTCAGTACTTC.

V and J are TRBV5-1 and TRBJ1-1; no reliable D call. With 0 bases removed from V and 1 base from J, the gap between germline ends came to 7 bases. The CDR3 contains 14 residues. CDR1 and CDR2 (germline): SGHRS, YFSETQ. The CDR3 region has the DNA TGCGCCAGCAGCTTGGCCAAGGAGAACACTGAAGCTTTCTTT. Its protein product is CASSLAKENTEAFF.

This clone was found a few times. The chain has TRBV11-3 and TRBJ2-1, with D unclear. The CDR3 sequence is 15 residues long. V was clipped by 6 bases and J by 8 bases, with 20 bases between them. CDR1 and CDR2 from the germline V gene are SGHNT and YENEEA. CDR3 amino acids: CASSLGSLGPDEQFF. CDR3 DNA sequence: TGTGCCAGCAGTCTGGGGTCGCTCGGACCCGATGAGCAGTTCTTC.

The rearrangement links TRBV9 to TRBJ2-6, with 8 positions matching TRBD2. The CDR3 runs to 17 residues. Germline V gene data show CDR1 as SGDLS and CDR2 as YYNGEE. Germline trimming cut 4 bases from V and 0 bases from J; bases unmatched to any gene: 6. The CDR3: CASSLERGSSGANVLTF. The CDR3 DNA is TGTGCCAGCAGCCTAGAGCGGGGGAGCTCTGGGGCCAACGTCCTGACTTTC.

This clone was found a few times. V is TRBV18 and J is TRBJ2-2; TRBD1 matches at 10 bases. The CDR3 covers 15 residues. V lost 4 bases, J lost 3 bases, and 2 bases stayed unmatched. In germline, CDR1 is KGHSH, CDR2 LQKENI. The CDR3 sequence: CASSRDRGDTGELFF. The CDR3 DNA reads TGTGCCAGCTCACGGGACAGGGGCGACACCGGGGAGCTGTTTTTT.

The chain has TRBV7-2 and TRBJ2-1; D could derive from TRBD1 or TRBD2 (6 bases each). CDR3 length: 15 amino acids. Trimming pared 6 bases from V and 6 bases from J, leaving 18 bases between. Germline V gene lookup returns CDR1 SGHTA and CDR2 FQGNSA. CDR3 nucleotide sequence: TGTGCCAGCAGGGAGGGGGGTTCCGGTGGCAATGAGCAGTTCTTC. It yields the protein CASREGGSGGNEQFF.

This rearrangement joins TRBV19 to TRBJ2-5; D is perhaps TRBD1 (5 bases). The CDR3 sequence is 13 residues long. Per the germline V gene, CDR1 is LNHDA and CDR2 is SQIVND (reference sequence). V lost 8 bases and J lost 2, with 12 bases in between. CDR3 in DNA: TGTGCCAGTTCGCCTAAGGGGCAAGAGACCCAGTACTTC. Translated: CASSPKGQETQYF.